This T cell receptor beta chain was retrieved from a study of blood T cell repertoires in COVID-19. About the research overall: Italy, Spain and the United States were the sources of the convalescent and acute COVID-19 samples.

In the authors' workflow: Amplification of reference gene primers was used by the study to estimate nucleated cell counts. The assay was immunoSEQ multiplex PCR, and TCRdb's table has in-frame clones only and misses some. The V and J calls and clone size are taken from that table; D and trimming were inferred from the DNA. The sample consists of nearly 250,000 clones, more than 75% of them appearing once. The germline V gene has CDR1 SGHDN and CDR2 FVKESK. The CDR3 extends over 15 amino acids. With 4 bases clipped from V and 6 bases from J, the junction kept 11 bases outside the gene matches. The receptor was derived from a woman aged 55-75 years who had recovered from COVID-19. V gene TRBV14 combines with J gene TRBJ2-7, with 8 bases that match TRBD1. The sample was peripheral blood. The CDR3 protein is CASSPYTLTGGEQYF. CDR3 bases: TGTGCCAGCAGCCCATATACCCTTACAGGGGGCGAGCAGTACTTC. Variable domain in full (rest from reference TRBV14 and TRBJ2-7): EAGVTQFPSHSVIEKGQTVTLRCDPISGHDNLYWYRRVMGKEIKFLLHFVKESKQDESGMPNNRFLAERTGGTYSTLKVQPAELEDSGVYFCASSPYTLTGGEQYFGPGTRLTVT.